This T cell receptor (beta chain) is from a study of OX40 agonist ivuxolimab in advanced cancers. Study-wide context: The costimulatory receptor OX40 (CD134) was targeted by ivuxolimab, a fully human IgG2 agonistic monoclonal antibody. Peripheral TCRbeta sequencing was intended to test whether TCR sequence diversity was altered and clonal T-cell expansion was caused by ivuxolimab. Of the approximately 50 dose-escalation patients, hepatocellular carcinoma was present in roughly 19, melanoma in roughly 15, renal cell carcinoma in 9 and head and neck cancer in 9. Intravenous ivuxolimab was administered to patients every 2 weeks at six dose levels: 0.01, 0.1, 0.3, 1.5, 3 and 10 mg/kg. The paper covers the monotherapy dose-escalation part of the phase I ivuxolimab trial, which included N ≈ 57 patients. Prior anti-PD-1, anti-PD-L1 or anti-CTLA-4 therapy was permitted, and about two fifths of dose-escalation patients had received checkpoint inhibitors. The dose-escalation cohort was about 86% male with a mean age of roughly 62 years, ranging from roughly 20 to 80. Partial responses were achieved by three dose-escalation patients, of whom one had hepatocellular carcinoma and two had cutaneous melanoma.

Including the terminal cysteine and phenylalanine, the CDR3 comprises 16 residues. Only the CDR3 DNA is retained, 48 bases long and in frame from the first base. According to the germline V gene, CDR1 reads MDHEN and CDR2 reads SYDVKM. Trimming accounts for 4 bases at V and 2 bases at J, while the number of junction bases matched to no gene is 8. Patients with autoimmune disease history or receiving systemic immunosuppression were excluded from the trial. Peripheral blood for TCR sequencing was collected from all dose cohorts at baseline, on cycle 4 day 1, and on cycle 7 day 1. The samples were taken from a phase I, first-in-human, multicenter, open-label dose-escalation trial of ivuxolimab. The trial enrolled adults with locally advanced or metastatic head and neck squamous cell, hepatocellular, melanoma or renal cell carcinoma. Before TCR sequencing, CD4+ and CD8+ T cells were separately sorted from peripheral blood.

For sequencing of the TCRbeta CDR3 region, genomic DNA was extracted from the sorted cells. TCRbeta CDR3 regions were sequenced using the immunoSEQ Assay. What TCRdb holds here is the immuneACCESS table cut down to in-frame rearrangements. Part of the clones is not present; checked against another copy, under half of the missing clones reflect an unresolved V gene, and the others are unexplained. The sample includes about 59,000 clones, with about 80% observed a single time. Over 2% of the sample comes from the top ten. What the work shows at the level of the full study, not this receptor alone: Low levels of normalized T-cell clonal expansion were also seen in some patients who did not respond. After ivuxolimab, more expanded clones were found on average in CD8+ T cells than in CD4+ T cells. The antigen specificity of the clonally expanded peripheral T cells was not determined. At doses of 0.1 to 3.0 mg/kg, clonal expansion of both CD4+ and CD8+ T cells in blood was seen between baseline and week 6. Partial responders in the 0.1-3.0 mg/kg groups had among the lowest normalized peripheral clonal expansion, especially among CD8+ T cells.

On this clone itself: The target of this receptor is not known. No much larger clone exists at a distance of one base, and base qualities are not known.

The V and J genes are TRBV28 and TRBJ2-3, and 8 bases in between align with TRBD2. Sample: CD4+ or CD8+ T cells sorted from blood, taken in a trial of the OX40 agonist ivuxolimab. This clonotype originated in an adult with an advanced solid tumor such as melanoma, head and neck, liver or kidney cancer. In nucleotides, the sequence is TGTGCCAGCAGTTCGCACGGACTAGCCTCCACAGATACGCAGTATTTT. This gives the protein CASSSHGLASTDTQYF.